This TCR beta chain derives from a study of T cell repertoires in cytomegalovirus infection (dated by TCRdb to between 2018 and 2020). Regarding the research as a whole: Because public TCR beta signatures pointed to carriage of CMV infection together with the matching HLA type, the HLA type of each donor mattered for the analysis.

The instrument was an Illumina HiSeq 1500. Starting from the raw public reads, TCRdb applied fastp trimming at Q25, assembled clones with MiXCR and retained in-frame beta chains. Rows with a matching CDR3 protein are joined into one entry that keeps the most common DNA and genes. The sample yields about 330,000 distinct CDR3 sequences; over 7.5% were counted once. Around 4% of the sample is held by the ten biggest clonotypes. Here is what the overall study found, with its caveats: The ex vivo response was dominated by HLA-C-restricted CMV-specific TCR beta clonotypes, and the single most frequent clonotype in two of eight donors was supplied by these HLA-C-restricted clonotypes. In both this cohort and an independent cohort of 350 or so donors, the cumulative frequency of public TCR beta family members distinguished carriers of CMV infection plus the relevant HLA type.

This clonotype was recorded many times. The specificity of this receptor is unknown. No quality values exist for individual bases; no much larger clone is one base distant. Inclusive of the bounding cysteine and phenylalanine, the CDR3 is 16 residues long. The only DNA kept is the CDR3, 48 bases in frame from the first base. CDR1 and CDR2, per the germline V gene, are MGHRA and YSYEKL. V and J lose 0 bases and 2 bases, and a span of 13 bases separates them. What was sequenced was PBMCs. The rearranged chain carries TRBV4-1 and TRBJ1-2; 6 matching bases give a weak D call of TRBD1. The sequence was collected from a human donor in good health (CMV status not recorded). Some clones in this sample may be carry-over from other donors' samples. The DNA sequence reads TGCGCCAGCAGCCAAGAGGCAGGGGCTAGCAACTATGGCTACACCTTC. Translated, it gives CASSQEAGASNYGYTF.